The present T cell receptor (beta chain) was sequenced within a study of T cells in Graves' hyperthyroidism and ophthalmopathy. Amplification of TCR beta CDR3 regions used RNA as the template. HTBI primers were the set used in a first-round RT-PCR of the TCR CDR3. TCRdb called the multiplex PCR reads again in MiXCR, with one record for every CDR3 protein. This table has about 590,000 distinct CDR3 sequences, 12% to 15% appearing once. General observations from the study: Ophthalmopathy was identified by the model a median about six months ahead of onset.

The length of the CDR3 is 16 residues. The V end was cut by 4 bases, the J end by 5 bases, with 18 bases between. Germline V gene lookup returns CDR1 PRHDT and CDR2 FYEKMQ (reference sequence). In the case of this clonotype: As yet, its antigen is unknown.

The sequenced sample consisted of blood. This sequence originates from a woman younger than 35 with Graves' ophthalmopathy. This sequence joins TRBV13 and TRBJ2-1; D is undetermined. CDR3 sequence reads: CASSSPLSAPHNEQFF. In nucleotides, the CDR3 is TGTGCCAGCAGCTCTCCTCTGTCTGCTCCCCACAATGAGCAGTTCTTC.